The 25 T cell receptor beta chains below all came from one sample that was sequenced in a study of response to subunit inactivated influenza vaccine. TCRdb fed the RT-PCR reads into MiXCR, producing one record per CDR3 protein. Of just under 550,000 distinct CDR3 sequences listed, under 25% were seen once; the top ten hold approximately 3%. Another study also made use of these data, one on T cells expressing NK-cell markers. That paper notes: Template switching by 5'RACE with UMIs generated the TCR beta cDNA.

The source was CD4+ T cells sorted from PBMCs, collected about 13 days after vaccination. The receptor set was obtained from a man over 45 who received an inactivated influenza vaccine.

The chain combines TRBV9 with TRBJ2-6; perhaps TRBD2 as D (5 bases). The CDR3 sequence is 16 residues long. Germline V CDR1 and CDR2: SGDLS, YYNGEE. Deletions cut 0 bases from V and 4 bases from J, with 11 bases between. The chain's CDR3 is CASSVGFGIGANVLTF. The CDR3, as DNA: TGTGCCAGCAGCGTAGGGTTCGGGATAGGGGCCAACGTCCTGACTTTC.

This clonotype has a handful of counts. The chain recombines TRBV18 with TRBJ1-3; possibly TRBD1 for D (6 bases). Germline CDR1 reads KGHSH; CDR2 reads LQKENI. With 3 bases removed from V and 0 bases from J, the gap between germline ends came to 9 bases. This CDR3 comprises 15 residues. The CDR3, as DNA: TGTGCCAGCTCACCGTGGGACATCTCTGGAAACACCATATATTTT. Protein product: CASSPWDISGNTIYF.

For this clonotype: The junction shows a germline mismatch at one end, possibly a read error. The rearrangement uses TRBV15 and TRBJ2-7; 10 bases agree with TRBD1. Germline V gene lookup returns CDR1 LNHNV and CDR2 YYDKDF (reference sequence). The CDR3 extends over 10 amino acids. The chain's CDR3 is CATARDRGKF. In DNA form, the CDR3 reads TGTGCCACCGCGAGGGACAGGGGCAAATTC.

The chain's CDR3 is CASSHRTDETQYF. The CDR3 DNA reads TGTGCCAGCAGCCATAGGACCGATGAGACCCAGTACTTC. J is TRBJ2-5 and V is TRBV7-2; D gene uncertain. This CDR3 is built from 13 residues. Germline CDR1 reads SGHTA; CDR2 reads FQGNSA. The V end was cut by 5 bases, the J end by 5 bases, with 12 bases between.

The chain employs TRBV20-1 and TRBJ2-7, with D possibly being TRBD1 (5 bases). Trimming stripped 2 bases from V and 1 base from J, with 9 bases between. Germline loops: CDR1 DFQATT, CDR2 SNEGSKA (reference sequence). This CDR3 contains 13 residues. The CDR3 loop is CSARSPGSYEQYF. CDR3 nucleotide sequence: TGCAGTGCTAGATCCCCAGGGTCCTACGAGCAGTACTTC.

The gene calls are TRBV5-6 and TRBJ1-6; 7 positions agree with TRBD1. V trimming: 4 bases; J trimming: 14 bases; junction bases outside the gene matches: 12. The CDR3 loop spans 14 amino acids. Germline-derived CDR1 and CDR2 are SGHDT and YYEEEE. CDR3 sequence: CASSASGGVSTLHF. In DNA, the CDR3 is TGTGCCAGCAGCGCCTCAGGGGGGGTGTCCACCCTCCACTTT.

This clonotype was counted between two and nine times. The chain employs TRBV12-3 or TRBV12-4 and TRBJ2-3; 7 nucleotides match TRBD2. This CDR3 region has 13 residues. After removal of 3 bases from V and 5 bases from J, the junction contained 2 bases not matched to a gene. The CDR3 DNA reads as TGTGCCAGCAGTTTTGGACTAGAAGATACGCAGTATTTT. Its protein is CASSFGLEDTQYF.

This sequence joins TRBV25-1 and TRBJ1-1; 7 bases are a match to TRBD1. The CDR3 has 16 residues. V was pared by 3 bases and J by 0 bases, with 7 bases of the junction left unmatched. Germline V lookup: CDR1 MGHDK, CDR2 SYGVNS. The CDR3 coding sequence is TGTGCCAGCAGTGACGCGACGGGACAGTTGAACACTGAAGCTTTCTTT. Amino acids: CASSDATGQLNTEAFF.

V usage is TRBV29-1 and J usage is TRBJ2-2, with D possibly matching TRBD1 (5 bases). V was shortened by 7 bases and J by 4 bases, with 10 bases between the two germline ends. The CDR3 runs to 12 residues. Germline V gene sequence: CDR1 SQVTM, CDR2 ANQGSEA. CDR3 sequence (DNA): TGCAGCGGAAGGGGAAGCACCGGGGAGCTGTTTTTT. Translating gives CSGRGSTGELFF.

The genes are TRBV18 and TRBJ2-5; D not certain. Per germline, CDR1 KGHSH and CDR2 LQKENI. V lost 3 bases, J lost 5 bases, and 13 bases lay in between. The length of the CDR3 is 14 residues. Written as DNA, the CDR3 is TGTGCCAGCTCACCGACACCCTTTCTGGAGACCCAGTACTTC. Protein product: CASSPTPFLETQYF. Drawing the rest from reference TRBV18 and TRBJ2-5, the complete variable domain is NAGVMQNPRHLVRRRGQEARLRCSPMKGHSHVYWYRQLPEEGLKFMVYLQKENIIDESGMPKERFSAEFPKEGPSILRIQQVVRGDSAAYFCASSPTPFLETQYFGPGTRLLVL.

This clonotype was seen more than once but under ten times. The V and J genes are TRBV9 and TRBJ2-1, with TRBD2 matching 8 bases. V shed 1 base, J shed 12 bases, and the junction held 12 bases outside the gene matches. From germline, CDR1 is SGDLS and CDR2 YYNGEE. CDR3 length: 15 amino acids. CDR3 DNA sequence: TGTGCCAGCAGCGTATCCACTAAGCGGGAGAGCCCGCAGTTCTTC. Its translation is CASSVSTKRESPQFF.

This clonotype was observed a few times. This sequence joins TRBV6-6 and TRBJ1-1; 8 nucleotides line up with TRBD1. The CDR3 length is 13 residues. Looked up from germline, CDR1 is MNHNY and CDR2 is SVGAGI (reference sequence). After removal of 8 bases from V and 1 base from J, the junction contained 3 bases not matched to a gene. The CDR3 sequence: CASCDRGNTEAFF. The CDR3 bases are TGTGCCAGCTGTGACAGGGGGAACACTGAAGCTTTCTTT.

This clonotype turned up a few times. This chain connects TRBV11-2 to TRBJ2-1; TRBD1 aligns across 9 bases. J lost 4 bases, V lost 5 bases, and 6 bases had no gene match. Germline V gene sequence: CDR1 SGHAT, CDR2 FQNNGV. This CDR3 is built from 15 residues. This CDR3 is CASSPRGQGYNEQFF. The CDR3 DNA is TGTGCCAGCAGCCCCCGTGGACAGGGGTACAATGAGCAGTTCTTC.

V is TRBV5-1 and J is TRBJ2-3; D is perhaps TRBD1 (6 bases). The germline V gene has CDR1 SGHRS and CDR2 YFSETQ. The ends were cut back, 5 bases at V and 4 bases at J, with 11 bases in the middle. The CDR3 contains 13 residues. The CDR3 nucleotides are TGCGCCAGCAGAGAACAGGGCTCAGATACGCAGTATTTT. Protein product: CASREQGSDTQYF.

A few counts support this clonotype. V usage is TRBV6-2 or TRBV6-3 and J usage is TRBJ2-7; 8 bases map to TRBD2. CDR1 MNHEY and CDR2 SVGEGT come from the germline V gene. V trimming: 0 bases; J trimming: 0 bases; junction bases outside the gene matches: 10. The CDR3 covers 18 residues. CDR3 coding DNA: TGTGCCAGCAGTTACTCGATCGGCCGGGGGGGAGACTCCTACGAGCAGTACTTC. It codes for CASSYSIGRGGDSYEQYF.

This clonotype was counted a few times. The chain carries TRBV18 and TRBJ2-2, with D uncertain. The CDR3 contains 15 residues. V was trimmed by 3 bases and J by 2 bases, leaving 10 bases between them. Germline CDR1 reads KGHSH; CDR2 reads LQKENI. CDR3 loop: CASSPYRENTGELFF. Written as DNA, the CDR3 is TGTGCCAGCTCACCGTACAGAGAAAACACCGGGGAGCTGTTTTTT.

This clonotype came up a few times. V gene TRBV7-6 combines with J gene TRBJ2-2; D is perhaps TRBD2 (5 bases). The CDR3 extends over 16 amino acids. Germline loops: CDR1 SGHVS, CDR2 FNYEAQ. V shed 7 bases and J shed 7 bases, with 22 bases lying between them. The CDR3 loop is CASTSISPEGGGELFF. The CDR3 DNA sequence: TGTGCCAGCACCTCCATATCCCCTGAAGGAGGCGGGGAGCTGTTTTTT.

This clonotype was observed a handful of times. The CDR3 here is CSARRQSLSYEQYF. The CDR3 region has the DNA TGCAGTGCTAGAAGGCAGAGCCTCTCCTACGAGCAGTACTTC. This chain joins TRBV20-1 and TRBJ2-7; D is unresolved. Trimming left V 2 bases short and J 0 bases short, with 11 bases between. Germline assignment: CDR1 DFQATT and CDR2 SNEGSKA (reference sequence). The CDR3 has 14 amino acids.

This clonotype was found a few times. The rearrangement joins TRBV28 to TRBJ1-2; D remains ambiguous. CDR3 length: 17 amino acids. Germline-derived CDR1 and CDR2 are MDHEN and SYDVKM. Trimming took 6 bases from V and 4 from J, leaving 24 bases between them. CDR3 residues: CASSHGNPLGRIYGYTF. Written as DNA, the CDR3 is TGTGCCAGCAGCCACGGGAATCCTCTTGGGCGGATCTATGGCTACACCTTC.

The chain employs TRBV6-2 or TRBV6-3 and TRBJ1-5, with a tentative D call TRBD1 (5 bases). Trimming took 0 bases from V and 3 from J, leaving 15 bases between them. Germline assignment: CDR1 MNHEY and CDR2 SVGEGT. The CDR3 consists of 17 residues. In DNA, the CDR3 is TGTGCCAGCAGTTACTCGCTGAGGGGCTCCCTCAATCAGCCCCAGCATTTT. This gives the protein CASSYSLRGSLNQPQHF.

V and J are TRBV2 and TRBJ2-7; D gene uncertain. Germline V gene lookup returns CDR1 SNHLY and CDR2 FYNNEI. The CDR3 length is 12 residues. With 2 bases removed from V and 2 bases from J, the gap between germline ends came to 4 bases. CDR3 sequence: CASSELAYEQYF. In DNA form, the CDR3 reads TGTGCCAGCAGTGAACTGGCCTACGAGCAGTACTTC.

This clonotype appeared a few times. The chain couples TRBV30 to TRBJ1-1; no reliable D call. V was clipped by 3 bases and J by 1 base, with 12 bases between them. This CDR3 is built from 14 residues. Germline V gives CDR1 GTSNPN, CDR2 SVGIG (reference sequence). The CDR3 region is CAWRGLGRNTEAFF. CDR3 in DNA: TGTGCCTGGAGGGGTTTAGGACGGAACACTGAAGCTTTCTTT.

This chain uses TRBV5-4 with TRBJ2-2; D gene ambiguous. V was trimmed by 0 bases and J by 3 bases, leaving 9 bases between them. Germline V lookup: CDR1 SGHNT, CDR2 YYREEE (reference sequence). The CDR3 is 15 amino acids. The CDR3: CASSLGGLYTGELFF. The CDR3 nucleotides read TGTGCCAGCAGCTTGGGAGGTCTGTACACCGGGGAGCTGTTTTTT.

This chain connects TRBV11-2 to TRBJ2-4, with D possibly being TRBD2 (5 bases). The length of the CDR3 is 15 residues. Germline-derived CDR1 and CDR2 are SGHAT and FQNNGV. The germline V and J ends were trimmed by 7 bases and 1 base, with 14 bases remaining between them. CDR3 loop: CASKIRRSAKNIQYF. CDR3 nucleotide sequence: TGTGCCAGCAAGATCCGGAGGTCGGCCAAAAACATTCAGTACTTC.

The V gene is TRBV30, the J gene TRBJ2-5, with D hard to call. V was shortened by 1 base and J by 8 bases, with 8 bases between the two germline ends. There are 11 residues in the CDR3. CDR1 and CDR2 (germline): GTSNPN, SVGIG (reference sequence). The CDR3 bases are TGTGCCTGGAGTGCCCAGCGTACCCAGTACTTC. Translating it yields CAWSAQRTQYF.